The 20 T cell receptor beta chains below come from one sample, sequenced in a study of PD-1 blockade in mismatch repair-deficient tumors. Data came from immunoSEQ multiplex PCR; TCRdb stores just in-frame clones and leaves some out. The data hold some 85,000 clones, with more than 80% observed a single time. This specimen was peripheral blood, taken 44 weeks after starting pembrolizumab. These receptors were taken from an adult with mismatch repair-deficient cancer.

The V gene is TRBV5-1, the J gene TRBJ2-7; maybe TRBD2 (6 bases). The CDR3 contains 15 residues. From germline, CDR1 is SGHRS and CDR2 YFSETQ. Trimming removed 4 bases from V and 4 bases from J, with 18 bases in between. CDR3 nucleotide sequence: TGCGCCAGCAGCCCTGGCGGGACCAGTTCTTACGAGCAGTACTTC. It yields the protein CASSPGGTSSYEQYF.

CDR3 region: CASSLPGAMNTEAFF. DNA of the CDR3: TGTGCCAGCAGCTTGCCAGGGGCCATGAACACTGAAGCTTTCTTT. The rearrangement joins TRBV5-4 to TRBJ1-1, with a possible D match to TRBD1 (6 bases). The CDR3 covers 15 residues. Trimming stripped 1 base from V and 0 bases from J, with 10 bases between. Germline loops: CDR1 SGHNT, CDR2 YYREEE (reference sequence).

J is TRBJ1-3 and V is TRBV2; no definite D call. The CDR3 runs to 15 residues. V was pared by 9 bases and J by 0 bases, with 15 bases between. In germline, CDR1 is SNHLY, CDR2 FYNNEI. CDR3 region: CARGGLGGSGNTIYF. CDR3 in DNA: TGTGCCAGAGGTGGTTTAGGCGGCTCTGGAAACACCATATATTTT.

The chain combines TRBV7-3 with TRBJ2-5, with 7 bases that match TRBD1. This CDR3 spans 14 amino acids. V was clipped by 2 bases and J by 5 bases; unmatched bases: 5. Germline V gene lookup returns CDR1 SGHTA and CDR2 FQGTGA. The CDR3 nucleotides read TGTGCCAGCAGCTTAGCCGGCAGGGGGGAGACCCAGTACTTC. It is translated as CASSLAGRGETQYF.

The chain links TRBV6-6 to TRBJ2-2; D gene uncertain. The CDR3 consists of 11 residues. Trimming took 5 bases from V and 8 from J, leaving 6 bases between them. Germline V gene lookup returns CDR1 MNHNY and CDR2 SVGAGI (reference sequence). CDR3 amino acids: CASSEIGELFF. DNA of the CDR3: TGTGCCAGCAGTGAAATAGGGGAGCTGTTTTTT.

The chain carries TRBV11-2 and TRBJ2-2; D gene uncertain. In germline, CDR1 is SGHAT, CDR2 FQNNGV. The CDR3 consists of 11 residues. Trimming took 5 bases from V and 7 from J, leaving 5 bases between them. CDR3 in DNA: TGTGCCAGCAGCCCCCTCGGGGAGCTGTTTTTT. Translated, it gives CASSPLGELFF.

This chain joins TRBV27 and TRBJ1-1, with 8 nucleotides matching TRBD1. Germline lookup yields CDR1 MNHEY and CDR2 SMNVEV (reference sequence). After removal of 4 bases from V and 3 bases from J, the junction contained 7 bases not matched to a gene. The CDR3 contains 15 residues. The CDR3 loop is CASSSRQGRDTEAFF. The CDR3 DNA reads TGTGCCAGCAGTTCAAGACAGGGGCGGGACACTGAAGCTTTCTTT.

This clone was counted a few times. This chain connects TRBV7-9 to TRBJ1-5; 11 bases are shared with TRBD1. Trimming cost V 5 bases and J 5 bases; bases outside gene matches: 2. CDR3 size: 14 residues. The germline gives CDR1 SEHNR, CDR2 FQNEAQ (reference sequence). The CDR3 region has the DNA TGTGCCAGCAGCCGGGGACAGGGGGATCAGCCCCAGCATTTT. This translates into CASSRGQGDQPQHF.

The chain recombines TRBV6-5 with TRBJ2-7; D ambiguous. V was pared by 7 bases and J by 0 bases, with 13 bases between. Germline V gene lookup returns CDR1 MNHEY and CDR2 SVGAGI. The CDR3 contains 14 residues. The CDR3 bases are TGTGCCAGCAAAGTAGAGGCCCTCTCCTACGAGCAGTACTTC. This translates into CASKVEALSYEQYF.

The CDR3 reads CASSLSSGSNEQFF. The CDR3 DNA reads TGTGCCAGTAGTTTGTCTAGCGGGAGCAATGAGCAGTTCTTC. The chain has TRBV19 and TRBJ2-1, with 10 bases that match TRBD2. The V gene's germline CDR1 is LNHDA and CDR2 SQIVND (reference sequence). J gave up 6 bases and V 5 bases, and 4 bases lay outside the gene matches. The CDR3 runs to 14 residues.

As DNA, the CDR3 is TGTGCCAGTAGCAGTTATTCGGGGTACCTCAATGAGCAGTTCTTC. As protein: CASSSYSGYLNEQFF. This chain connects TRBV19 to TRBJ2-1; D is perhaps TRBD2 (5 bases). Per the germline V gene, CDR1 is LNHDA and CDR2 is SQIVND (reference sequence). The CDR3 spans 15 residues. Trimming stripped 6 bases from V and 6 bases from J, with 18 bases between.

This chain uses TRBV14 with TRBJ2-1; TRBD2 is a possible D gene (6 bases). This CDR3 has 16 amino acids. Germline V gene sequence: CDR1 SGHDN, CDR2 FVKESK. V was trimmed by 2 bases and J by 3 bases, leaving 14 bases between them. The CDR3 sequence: CASSQRGGLLYNEQFF. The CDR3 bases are TGTGCCAGCAGCCAACGAGGAGGGCTACTCTACAATGAGCAGTTCTTC.

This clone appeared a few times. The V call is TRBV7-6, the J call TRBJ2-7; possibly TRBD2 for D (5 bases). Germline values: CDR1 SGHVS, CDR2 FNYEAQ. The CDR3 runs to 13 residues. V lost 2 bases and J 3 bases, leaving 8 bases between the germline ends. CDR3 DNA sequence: TGTGCCAGCAGCTTATGGGAGAGCTACGAGCAGTACTTC. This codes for CASSLWESYEQYF. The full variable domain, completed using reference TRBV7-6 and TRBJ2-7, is GAGVSQSPRYKVTKRGQDVALRCDPISGHVSLYWYRQALGQGPEFLTYFNYEAQQDKSGLPNDRFSAERPEGSISTLTIQRTEQRDSAMYRCASSLWESYEQYFGPGTRLTVT.

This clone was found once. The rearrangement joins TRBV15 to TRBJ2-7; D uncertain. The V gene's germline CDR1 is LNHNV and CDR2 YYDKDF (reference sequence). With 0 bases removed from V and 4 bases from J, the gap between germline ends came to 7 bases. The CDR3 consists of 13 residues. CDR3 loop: CATSRDLQYEQYF. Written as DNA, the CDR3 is TGTGCCACCAGCAGAGATCTGCAGTACGAGCAGTACTTC.

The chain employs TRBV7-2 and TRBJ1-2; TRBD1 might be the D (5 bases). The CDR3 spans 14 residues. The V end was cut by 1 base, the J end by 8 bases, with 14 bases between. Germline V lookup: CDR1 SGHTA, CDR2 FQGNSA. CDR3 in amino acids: CASSLDTGTEGYTF. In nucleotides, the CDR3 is TGTGCCAGCAGCTTAGACACCGGGACGGAAGGCTACACCTTC.

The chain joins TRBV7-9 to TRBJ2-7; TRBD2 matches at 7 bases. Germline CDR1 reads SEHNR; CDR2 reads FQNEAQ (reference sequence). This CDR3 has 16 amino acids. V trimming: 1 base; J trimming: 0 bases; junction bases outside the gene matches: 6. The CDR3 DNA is TGTGCCAGCAGCTTAGAATGGGAGGGTTCCTCCTACGAGCAGTACTTC. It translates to CASSLEWEGSSYEQYF.

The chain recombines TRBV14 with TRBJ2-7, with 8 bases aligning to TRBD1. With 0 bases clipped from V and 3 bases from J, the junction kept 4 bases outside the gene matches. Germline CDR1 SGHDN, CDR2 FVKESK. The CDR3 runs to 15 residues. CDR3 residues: CASSQETGAFYEQYF. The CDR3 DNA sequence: TGTGCCAGCAGCCAAGAGACAGGGGCATTCTACGAGCAGTACTTC. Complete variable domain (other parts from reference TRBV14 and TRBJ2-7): EAGVTQFPSHSVIEKGQTVTLRCDPISGHDNLYWYRRVMGKEIKFLLHFVKESKQDESGMPNNRFLAERTGGTYSTLKVQPAELEDSGVYFCASSQETGAFYEQYFGPGTRLTVT.

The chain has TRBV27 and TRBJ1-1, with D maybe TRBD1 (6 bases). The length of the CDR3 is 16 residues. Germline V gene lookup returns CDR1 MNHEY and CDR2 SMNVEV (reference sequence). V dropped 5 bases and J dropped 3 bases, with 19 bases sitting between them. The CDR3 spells CASSPTRGGGHTEAFF. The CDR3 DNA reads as TGTGCCAGCAGTCCCACGAGGGGGGGAGGGCACACTGAAGCTTTCTTT.

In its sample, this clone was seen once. The CDR3 DNA is TGTGCCAGCAGCCCCGGTCCCCCTCCGAACACCGGGGAGCTGTTTTTT. It translates to CASSPGPPPNTGELFF. The chain recombines TRBV5-4 with TRBJ2-2; D unresolved. Trimming cost V 4 bases and J 0 bases, with 13 bases left between them. Germline CDR1 reads SGHNT; CDR2 reads YYREEE (reference sequence). The CDR3 loop spans 16 amino acids.

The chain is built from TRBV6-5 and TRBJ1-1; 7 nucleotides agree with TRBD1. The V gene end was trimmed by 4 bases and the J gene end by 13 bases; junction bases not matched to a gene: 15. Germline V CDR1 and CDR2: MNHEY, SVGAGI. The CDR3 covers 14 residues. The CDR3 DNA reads TGTGCCAGCAGTTCCTCTAATGACAGGGTCGGAGGTTTCTTT. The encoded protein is CASSSSNDRVGGFF.